Listed here is a single T cell receptor (beta chain). Its antigen is currently unknown. This sample stems from a study of cytomegalovirus exposure and HLA in healthy donors. Study information: Most donors, roughly 77% of more than 300 genotyped, fell in the Caucasian-associated ancestry cluster.

Overall study findings and caveats: Upon later analysis, TCR association rates were observed to vary by HLA locus, being highest for DRB1 and lowest for HLA-C. TCR sequences were mostly rare, though some public TCRs occurred in many donors. Within an earlier analysis, most TCR beta V segments proved productive either about 90% or about 30% of the time.

In the PCR, 60 Vbeta and 13 Jbeta primers were used. Assay: immunoSEQ multiplex PCR; the TCRdb copy retains only in-frame clones and omits some. The sample lists fewer than 200,000 clones, 65% to 90% seen once, with about 2.5% in the top ten. Trimming took 4 bases from V and 1 from J, leaving 13 bases between them. This CDR3 has 14 amino acids. Germline V gene sequence: CDR1 GTSNPN, CDR2 SVGIG (reference sequence). The specimen was PBMCs. This sequence joins TRBV30 and TRBJ2-5, with a tentative D call TRBD1 (7 bases). The receptor's source is a male donor in good health and CMV-seronegative. CDR3 residues: CAWTGGTPQETQYF. CDR3 bases: TGTGCCTGGACAGGGGGGACTCCCCAAGAGACCCAGTACTTC.